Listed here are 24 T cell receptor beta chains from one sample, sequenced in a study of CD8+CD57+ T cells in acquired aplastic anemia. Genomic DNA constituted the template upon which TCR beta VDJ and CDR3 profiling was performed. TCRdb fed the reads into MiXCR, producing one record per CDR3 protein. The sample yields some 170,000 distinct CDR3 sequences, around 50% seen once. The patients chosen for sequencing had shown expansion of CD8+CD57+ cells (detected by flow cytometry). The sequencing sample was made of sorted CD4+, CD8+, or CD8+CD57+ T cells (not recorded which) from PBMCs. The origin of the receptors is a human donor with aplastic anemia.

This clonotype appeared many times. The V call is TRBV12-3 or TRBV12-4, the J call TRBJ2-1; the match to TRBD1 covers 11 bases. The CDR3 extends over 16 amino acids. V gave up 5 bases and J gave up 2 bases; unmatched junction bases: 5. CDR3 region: CASSPRTGGAYNEQFF. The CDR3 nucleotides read TGTGCCAGCAGTCCCAGGACAGGGGGCGCCTACAATGAGCAGTTCTTC.

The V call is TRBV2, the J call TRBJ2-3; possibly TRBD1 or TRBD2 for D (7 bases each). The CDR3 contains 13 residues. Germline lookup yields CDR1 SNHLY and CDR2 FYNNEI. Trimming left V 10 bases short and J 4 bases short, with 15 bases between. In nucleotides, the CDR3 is TGTGCCATCCCAGGGGGGGCCGCAGATACGCAGTATTTT. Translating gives CAIPGGAADTQYF.

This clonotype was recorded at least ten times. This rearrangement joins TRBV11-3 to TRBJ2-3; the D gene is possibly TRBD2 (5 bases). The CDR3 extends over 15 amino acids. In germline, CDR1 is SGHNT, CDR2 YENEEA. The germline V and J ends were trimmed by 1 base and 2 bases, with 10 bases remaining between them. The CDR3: CASSLGQDFTDTQYF. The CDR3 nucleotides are TGTGCCAGCAGCTTAGGTCAGGACTTCACAGATACGCAGTATTTT.

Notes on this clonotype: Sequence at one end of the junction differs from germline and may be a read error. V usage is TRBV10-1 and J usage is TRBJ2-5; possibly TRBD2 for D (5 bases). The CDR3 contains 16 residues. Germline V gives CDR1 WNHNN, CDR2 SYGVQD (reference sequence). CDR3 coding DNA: TGTGCCAGCAGCGAGGGCCAGGCACTGTACCAAGAGACCCAGTACTTC. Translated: CASSEGQALYQETQYF.

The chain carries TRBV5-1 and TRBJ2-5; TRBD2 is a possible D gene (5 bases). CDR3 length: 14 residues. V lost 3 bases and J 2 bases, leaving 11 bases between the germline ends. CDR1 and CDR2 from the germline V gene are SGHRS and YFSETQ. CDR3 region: CASSSPGIQETQYF. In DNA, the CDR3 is TGCGCCAGCAGCTCACCGGGGATTCAAGAGACCCAGTACTTC.

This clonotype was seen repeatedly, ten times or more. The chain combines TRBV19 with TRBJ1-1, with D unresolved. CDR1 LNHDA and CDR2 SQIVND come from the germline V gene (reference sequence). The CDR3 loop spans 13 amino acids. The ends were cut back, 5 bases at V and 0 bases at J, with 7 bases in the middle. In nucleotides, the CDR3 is TGTGCCAGTAGTCCATACATGAACACTGAAGCTTTCTTT. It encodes CASSPYMNTEAFF.

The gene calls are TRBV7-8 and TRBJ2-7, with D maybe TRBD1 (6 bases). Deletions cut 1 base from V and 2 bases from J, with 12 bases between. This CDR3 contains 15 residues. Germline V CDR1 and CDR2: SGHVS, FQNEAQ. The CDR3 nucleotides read TGTGCCAGCAGCTTAGACAGGGCCCAACCCTACGAGCAGTACTTC. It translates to CASSLDRAQPYEQYF.

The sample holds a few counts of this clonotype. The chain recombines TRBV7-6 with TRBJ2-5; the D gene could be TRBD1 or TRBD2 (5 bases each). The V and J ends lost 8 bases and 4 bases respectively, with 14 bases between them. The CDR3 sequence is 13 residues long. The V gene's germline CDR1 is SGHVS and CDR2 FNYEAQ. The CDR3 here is CASLPGDVETQYF. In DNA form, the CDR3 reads TGTGCCAGCCTCCCCGGGGACGTAGAGACCCAGTACTTC.

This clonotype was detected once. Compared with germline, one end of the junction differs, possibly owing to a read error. The CDR3 here is CASGYSTGGGQFF. The CDR3, as DNA: TGTGCCAGCGGTTACTCGACAGGGGGCGGGCAGTTCTTC. This chain uses TRBV6-5 with TRBJ2-1, with TRBD1 matching over 10 bases. The CDR3 loop spans 13 amino acids. The germline V gene encodes CDR1 MNHEY and CDR2 SVGAGI.

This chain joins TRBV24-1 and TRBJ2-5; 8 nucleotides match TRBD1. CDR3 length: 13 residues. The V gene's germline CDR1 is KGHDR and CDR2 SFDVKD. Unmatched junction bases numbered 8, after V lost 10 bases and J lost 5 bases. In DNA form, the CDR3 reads TGTGCCACGACAGGGGCGCTCTGGGAGACCCAGTACTTC. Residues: CATTGALWETQYF.

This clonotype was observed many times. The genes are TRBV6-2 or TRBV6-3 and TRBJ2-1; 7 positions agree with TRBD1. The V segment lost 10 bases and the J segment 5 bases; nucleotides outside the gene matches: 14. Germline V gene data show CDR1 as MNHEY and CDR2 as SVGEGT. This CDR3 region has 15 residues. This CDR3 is CATTSDRQLNNEQFF. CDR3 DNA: TGTGCCACCACATCGGACAGGCAGCTGAACAATGAGCAGTTCTTC.

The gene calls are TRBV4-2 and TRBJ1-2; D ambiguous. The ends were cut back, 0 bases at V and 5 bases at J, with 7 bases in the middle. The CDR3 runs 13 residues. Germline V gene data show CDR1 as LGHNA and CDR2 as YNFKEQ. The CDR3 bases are TGTGCCAGCAGCCAAGATCTGGAGTATGGCTACACCTTC. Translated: CASSQDLEYGYTF.

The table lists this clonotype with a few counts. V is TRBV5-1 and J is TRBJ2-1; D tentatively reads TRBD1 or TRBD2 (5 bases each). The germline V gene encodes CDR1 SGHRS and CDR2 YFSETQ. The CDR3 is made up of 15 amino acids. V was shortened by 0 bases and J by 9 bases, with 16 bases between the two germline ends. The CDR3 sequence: CASSLDPRDRGEQFF. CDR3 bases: TGCGCCAGCAGCTTGGACCCAAGGGACCGCGGTGAGCAGTTCTTC.

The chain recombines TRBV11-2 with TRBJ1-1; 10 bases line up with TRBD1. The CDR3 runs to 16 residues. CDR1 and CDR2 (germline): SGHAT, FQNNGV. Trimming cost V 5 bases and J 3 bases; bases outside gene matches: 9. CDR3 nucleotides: TGTGCCAGCAGCCCTCGGACAGGGGGTATGGACACTGAAGCTTTCTTT. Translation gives CASSPRTGGMDTEAFF.

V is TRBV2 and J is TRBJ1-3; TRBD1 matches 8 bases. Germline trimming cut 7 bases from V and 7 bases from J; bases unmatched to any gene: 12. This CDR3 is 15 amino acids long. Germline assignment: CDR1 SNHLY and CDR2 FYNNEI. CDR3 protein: CASTTRGDRGNTIYF. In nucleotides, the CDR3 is TGTGCCAGCACGACTCGAGGAGACAGGGGTAACACCATATATTTT.

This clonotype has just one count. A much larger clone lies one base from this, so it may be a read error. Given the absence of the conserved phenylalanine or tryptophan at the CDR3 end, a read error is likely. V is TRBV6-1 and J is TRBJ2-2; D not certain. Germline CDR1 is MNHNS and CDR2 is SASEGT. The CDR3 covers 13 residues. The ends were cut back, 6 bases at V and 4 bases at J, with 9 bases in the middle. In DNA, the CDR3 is TGTGCCAGCAGCGCCCACTTCACCGGGGAGCTGTTTCTT. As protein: CASSAHFTGELFL.

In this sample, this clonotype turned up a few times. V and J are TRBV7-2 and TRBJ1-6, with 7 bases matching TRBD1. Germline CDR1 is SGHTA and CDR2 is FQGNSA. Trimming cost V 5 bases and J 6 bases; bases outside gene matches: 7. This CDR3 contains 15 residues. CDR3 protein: CASSVTGQPNSPLHF. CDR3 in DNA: TGTGCCAGCAGCGTAACGGGACAGCCTAATTCACCCCTCCACTTT.

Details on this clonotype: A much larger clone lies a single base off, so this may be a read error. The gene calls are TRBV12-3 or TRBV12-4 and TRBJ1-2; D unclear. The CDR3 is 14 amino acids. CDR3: CASSLVRSAGGHTF. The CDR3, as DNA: TGTGCCAGCAGTTTAGTGAGGTCGGCGGGTGGCCACACCTTC.

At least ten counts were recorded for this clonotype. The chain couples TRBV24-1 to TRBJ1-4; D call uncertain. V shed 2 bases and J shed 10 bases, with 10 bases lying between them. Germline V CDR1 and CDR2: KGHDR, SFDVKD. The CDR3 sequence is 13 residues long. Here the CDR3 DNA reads TGTGCCACCAGTGATTCCTGGGAGCCAAAACTGTTTTTT. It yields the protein CATSDSWEPKLFF.

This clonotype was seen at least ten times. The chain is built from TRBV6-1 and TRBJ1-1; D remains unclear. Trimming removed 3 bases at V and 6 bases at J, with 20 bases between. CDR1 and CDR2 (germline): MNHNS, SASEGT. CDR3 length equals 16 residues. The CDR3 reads CASSDASRVYAAEAFF. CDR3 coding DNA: TGTGCCAGCAGTGATGCGTCGAGGGTTTACGCTGCTGAAGCTTTCTTT.

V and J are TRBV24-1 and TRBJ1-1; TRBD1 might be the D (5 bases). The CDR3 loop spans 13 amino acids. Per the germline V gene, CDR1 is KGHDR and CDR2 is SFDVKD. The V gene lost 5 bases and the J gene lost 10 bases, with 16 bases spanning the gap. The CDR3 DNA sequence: TGTGCCACCAGTGTGGAGGGACCGGGCGGAGCTTTCTTT. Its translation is CATSVEGPGGAFF.

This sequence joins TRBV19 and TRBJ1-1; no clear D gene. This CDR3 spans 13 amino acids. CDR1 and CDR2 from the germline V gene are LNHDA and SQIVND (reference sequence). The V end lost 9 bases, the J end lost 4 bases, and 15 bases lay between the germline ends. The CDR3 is CASQSGVGTEAFF. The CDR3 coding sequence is TGTGCCAGCCAAAGCGGGGTGGGCACTGAAGCTTTCTTT.

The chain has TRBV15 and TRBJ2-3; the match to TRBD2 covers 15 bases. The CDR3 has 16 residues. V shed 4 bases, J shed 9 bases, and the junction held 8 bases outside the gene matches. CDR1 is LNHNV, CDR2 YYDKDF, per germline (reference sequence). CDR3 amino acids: CATSKGLAGGRETQYF. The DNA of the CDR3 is TGTGCCACCAGCAAAGGACTAGCGGGGGGGCGGGAGACGCAGTATTTT.

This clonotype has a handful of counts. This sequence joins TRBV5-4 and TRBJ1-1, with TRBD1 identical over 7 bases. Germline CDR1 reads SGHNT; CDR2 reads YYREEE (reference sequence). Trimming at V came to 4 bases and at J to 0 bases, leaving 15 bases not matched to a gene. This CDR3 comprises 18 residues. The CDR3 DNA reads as TGTGCCAGCAGCCCCTCCTACCCGGGACAGCTTCTGAACACTGAAGCTTTCTTT. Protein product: CASSPSYPGQLLNTEAFF.